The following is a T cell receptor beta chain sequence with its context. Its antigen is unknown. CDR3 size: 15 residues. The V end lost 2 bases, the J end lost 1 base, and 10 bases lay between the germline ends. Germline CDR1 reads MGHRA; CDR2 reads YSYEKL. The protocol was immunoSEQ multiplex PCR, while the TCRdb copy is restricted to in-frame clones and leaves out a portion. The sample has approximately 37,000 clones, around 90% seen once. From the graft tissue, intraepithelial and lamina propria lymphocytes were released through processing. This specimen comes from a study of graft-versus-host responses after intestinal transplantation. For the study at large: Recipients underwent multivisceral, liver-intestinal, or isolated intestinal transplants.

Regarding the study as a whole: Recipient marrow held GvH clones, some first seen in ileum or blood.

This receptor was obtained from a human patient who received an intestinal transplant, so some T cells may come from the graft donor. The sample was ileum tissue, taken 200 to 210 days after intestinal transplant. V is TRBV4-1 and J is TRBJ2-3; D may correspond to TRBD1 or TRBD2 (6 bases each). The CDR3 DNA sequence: TGCGCCAGCAGCCAACAGGGGACTCGCACAGATACGCAGTATTTT. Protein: CASSQQGTRTDTQYF.